Listed below are T cell receptor beta chains from one sample, sequenced in a study of blood T cell repertoires in COVID-19. Assay used: immunoSEQ multiplex PCR; TCRdb lists only in-frame clones, some missing. The repertoire holds 200,000 to 250,000 clones, with around 82% as singletons. Material: peripheral blood. Receptor source: a woman in her 70s with acute or convalescent COVID-19. Each CDR3 is given with its conserved first and last residue. Each record gives: J gene, V gene, D gene, clone size, CDR3 length, CDR3 DNA, CDR3 protein. D genes are given only for firm matches. Size values are once, few and many counts, or a class for expanded clones, and some rows have none.

>TRBJ1-2|TRBV5-1|NA|NA|15
TGCGCCAGCAGGACCTCCACCCAGGGTACCTATGGCTACACCTTC
CASRTSTQGTYGYTF
>TRBJ1-5|TRBV18|NA|NA|14
TGTGCCAGCTCACCAGGAGGGATAAGGGAGCCCCAGCATTTT
CASSPGGIREPQHF
>TRBJ1-4|TRBV4-3|NA|NA|19
TGCGCCAGCAGCCAAAATGATAAAGGACAGCCAACCAGTGGAGAAAAACTGTTTTTT
CASSQNDKGQPTSGEKLFF
>TRBJ2-5|TRBV7-9|NA|NA|12
TGTGCCAGCAGCCCACGGGAAGAGACCCAGTACTTC
CASSPREETQYF
>TRBJ2-5|TRBV12-3/TRBV12-4|NA|NA|12
TGTGCCAGCAGTTTAACTGGAGAGACCCAGTACTTC
CASSLTGETQYF
>TRBJ2-5|TRBV7-2|TRBD2|NA|16
TGTGCCAGCAGCGATGGACTAGCGGGGGGGCAAGAGACCCAGTACTTC
CASSDGLAGGQETQYF
>TRBJ2-1|TRBV3-1/TRBV3-2|TRBD2|NA|17
TGTGCCAGCAGCCAAGTTTATAGGACTAGTGGGGTCGGTGAGCAGTTCTTC
CASSQVYRTSGVGEQFF
>TRBJ2-3|TRBV19|NA|NA|15
TGTGCCAGTAGTATAGCCACGAGGGGGACAGATACGCAGTATTTT
CASSIATRGTDTQYF
>TRBJ2-1|TRBV5-4|TRBD2|NA|16
TGTGCCAGCAGCCCAAGGACTAGCGGGGGTGCAAATGAGCAGTTCTTC
CASSPRTSGGANEQFF
>TRBJ2-5|TRBV19|TRBD1|NA|16
TGTGCCAGTAGTATCCGGGACAGGGGCCGCCGGGAGACCCAGTACTTC
CASSIRDRGRRETQYF
>TRBJ1-3|TRBV7-3|NA|NA|13
TGTGCCAGCAGCCGACAGGCCGGAAACACCATATATTTT
CASSRQAGNTIYF
>TRBJ2-3|TRBV19|TRBD1|NA|14
TGTGCCAGTAGTCAATCCGGGACAGGGGGTACGCAGTATTTT
CASSQSGTGGTQYF
>TRBJ2-3|TRBV6-2/TRBV6-3|NA|NA|17
TGTGCCAGCAGCCCTCACAACCTAGCGTCCAGCACAGATACGCAGTATTTT
CASSPHNLASSTDTQYF
>TRBJ2-3|TRBV6-1|TRBD2|NA|16
TGTGCCAGCAGTGGCCGGACTAGCGGGGGAACAGATACGCAGTATTTT
CASSGRTSGGTDTQYF
>TRBJ1-6|TRBV2|TRBD1|few|14
TGTGCCAGCATCCGTGACAGGGGAAATTCACCCCTCCACTTT
CASIRDRGNSPLHF
>TRBJ2-2|TRBV27|TRBD2|NA|17
TGTGCCAGCAGTTCCCCCCAGCGGGGGGGCTCGGCCGGGGAGCTGTTTTTT
CASSSPQRGGSAGELFF
>TRBJ1-1|TRBV19|TRBD1|NA|14
TGTGCCAGTAGTATAGGGGGACAGGGGTTAAGGGCTTTCTTT
CASSIGGQGLRAFF
>TRBJ2-5|TRBV27|TRBD2|NA|17
TGTGCCAGCAGTTTGACTAGCGGGGGGGCCGGGATGGTGACCCAGTACTTC
CASSLTSGGAGMVTQYF
>TRBJ2-2|TRBV10-3|TRBD1|NA|15
TGTGCCATCATTGACAGGGTAAATCGCACCGGGGAGCTGTTTTTT
CAIIDRVNRTGELFF
>TRBJ2-5|TRBV27|TRBD2|NA|13
TGTGCCAGCTGGGTGGGGGGGAAAGCGACCCAGTACTTC
CASWVGGKATQYF
>TRBJ1-6|TRBV5-6|NA|few|16
TGTGCCAGCAGCTTGGGCTTCAGCTCCTATAATTCACCCCTCCACTTT
CASSLGFSSYNSPLHF
>TRBJ1-1|TRBV3-1/TRBV3-2|TRBD1|NA|15
TGTGCCAGCAGCCTGGGACAGGGGGCGGTCACTGAAGCTTTCTTT
CASSLGQGAVTEAFF
>TRBJ1-6|TRBV27|NA|NA|17
TGTGCCAGCAGCACGAGAGCGATAAACGGATATAATTCACCCCTCCACTTT
CASSTRAINGYNSPLHF
>TRBJ2-3|TRBV3-1/TRBV3-2|TRBD2|NA|16
TGTGCCAGCAGCCAAGGGTGGACTAGCGGCGGGGGTGCGCAGTATTTT
CASSQGWTSGGGAQYF
>TRBJ2-2|TRBV4-1|TRBD1|NA|16
TGCGCCAGCAGCCAAGATTCCGGGACAGGGTACGGGGAGCTGTTTTTT
CASSQDSGTGYGELFF
>TRBJ2-7|TRBV28|TRBD2|NA|14
TGTGCCAGCAGTTTAACGGGGGGGACCTACGAGCAGTACTTC
CASSLTGGTYEQYF
>TRBJ2-3|TRBV11-3|NA|NA|15
TGTGCCAGCAGCTTAGGGGGGGGCTACACAGATACGCAGTATTTT
CASSLGGGYTDTQYF
>TRBJ1-3|TRBV5-1|NA|few|14
TGCGCCAGCAGCTTGGGAGCCTCTGGAAACACCATATATTTT
CASSLGASGNTIYF
>TRBJ1-3|TRBV6-1|NA|NA|17
TGTGCCAGCAGTGAAGTATGGGGGACTACCGGGCGAAACACCATATATTTT
CASSEVWGTTGRNTIYF
>TRBJ2-3|TRBV5-1|NA|NA|14
TGCGCCAGTGGGGCAGGGGATAGCACAGATACGCAGTATTTT
CASGAGDSTDTQYF
>TRBJ2-1|TRBV7-2|NA|NA|13
TGTGCCAGCAGCTTAGCACTAGCAGGTGAGCAGTTCTTC
CASSLALAGEQFF
>TRBJ1-2|TRBV12-3/TRBV12-4|TRBD1|NA|13
TGTGCCAGCAGTCCGGGACAGGGAATGAGCTACACCTTC
CASSPGQGMSYTF
>TRBJ2-3|TRBV7-2|TRBD2|NA|16
TGTGCCAGCAGCCCAAGGCGCCGGACTAGCGTCGGTGCGCAGTATTTT
CASSPRRRTSVGAQYF
>TRBJ2-5|TRBV30|TRBD2|NA|15
TGTGCCTGGAGGGCTAGCGGGGACCCTCGAGAGACCCAGTACTTC
CAWRASGDPRETQYF
>TRBJ1-1|TRBV10-3|TRBD1|NA|15
TGTGCCATCAGTAATATGGACAGGGGGAACACTGAAGCTTTCTTT
CAISNMDRGNTEAFF
>TRBJ2-5|TRBV7-9|NA|NA|14
TGTGCCAGCAGCTTACGGGGATTCCAAGAGACCCAGTACTTC
CASSLRGFQETQYF
>TRBJ1-3|TRBV19|NA|NA|11
TGTGCCAGTACGGGAGGAAACACCATATATTTT
CASTGGNTIYF
>TRBJ1-6|TRBV27|NA|NA|14
TGTGCCAGCAGTTTGGATGAGGATAATTCACCCCTCCACTTT
CASSLDEDNSPLHF
>TRBJ2-3|TRBV18|TRBD1|NA|17
TGTGCCAGCTCACCATTAACCGGGACAGGGTTCACAGATACGCAGTATTTT
CASSPLTGTGFTDTQYF
>TRBJ2-2|TRBV19|NA|NA|15
TGTGCCAGTAGTTCCCTGGTAGCGAACACCGGGGAGCTGTTTTTT
CASSSLVANTGELFF
>TRBJ1-1|TRBV5-1|TRBD1|NA|14
TGCGCCAGCAGCTTGAGGGGGCCGGACACTGAAGCTTTCTTT
CASSLRGPDTEAFF
>TRBJ2-1|TRBV11-2|TRBD2|NA|18
TGTGCCAGCAGCCCCCCGGGACTAGCGGGGGGTTCGTACAATGAGCAGTTCTTC
CASSPPGLAGGSYNEQFF
>TRBJ2-5|TRBV7-2|NA|NA|14
TGTGCCAGCAGCCAGACTACTTACCAAGAGACCCAGTACTTC
CASSQTTYQETQYF
>TRBJ2-3|TRBV7-8|TRBD1|NA|16
TGTGCCAGCAGCCCACAGGGGGCGCTCGGTACAGATACGCAGTATTTT
CASSPQGALGTDTQYF
>TRBJ1-5|TRBV12-3/TRBV12-4|NA|NA|13
TGTGCCAGCAGCCCCGAGCCGGTTCAGCCCCAGCATTTT
CASSPEPVQPQHF
>TRBJ2-5|TRBV5-1|TRBD2|few|14
TGCGCCAGCAGCCCGGGGGGGGCGGGAGAGACCCAGTACTTC
CASSPGGAGETQYF
>TRBJ2-1|TRBV19|TRBD1|NA|13
TGTGCCAGTGCCGGGACAGCCCTCAATGAGCAGTTCTTC
CASAGTALNEQFF
>TRBJ1-4|TRBV11-2|NA|NA|14
TGTGCCAGCAGCTCCAGCAGGGCGACGGAAAAACTGTTTTTT
CASSSSRATEKLFF
>TRBJ1-6|TRBV6-5|TRBD1|NA|14
TGTGCCAGCAGCCGGGACAGGGCAGATTCACCCCTCCACTTT
CASSRDRADSPLHF
>TRBJ1-1|TRBV11-2|NA|NA|13
TGTGCCAGCAGCTTAGCGGGGTACACTGAAGCTTTCTTT
CASSLAGYTEAFF
>TRBJ2-7|TRBV6-5|NA|NA|15
TGTGCCAGCAGTACTACAGGGTCCATCTCCTACGAGCAGTACTTC
CASSTTGSISYEQYF
>TRBJ1-5|TRBV18|NA|once|15
TGTGCCAGCTCACCATCACGGCAGGGTGGTCAGCCCCAGCATTTT
CASSPSRQGGQPQHF
>TRBJ2-3|TRBV9|NA|once|14
TGTGCCAGCAGCCCGTCTTCTAGCACAGATACGCAGTATTTT
CASSPSSSTDTQYF
>TRBJ2-6|TRBV5-4|NA|NA|17
TGTGCCAGCAGCTTCCCCACGACAGCCCCTGGGGCCAACGTCCTGACTTTC
CASSFPTTAPGANVLTF
>TRBJ2-6|TRBV7-3|TRBD1|NA|19
TGTGCCAGCAGCTTAAAGGAGAGGGACAGGGGTTCTGGGGCCAACGTCCTGACTTTC
CASSLKERDRGSGANVLTF